Reported below is one TCR beta chain. The data stem from a study of blood T cell repertoires in COVID-19. Whole-study context: The origin of the acute and convalescent COVID-19 samples was the United States, Italy and Spain. PBMCs, B-cell-depleted T cells, or T cells provided the cDNA or gDNA that made up the material.

In terms of age and location, participants ranged from roughly 18 to 90 years and lived in approximately 26 US areas. Participants reported their clinical history, and cohort assignment relied on those reports. The assay was immunoSEQ multiplex PCR, and TCRdb's table has in-frame clones only and misses some. This sample has 350,000 to 450,000 clones, with over 75% found just once. Sequencing was carried out using PBMCs or T cells enriched from blood (not recorded which). The clonotype comes from a man between 35 and 55 years old in a cohort exposed to, infected with or recovered from COVID-19 (not recorded which).

The CDR3 sequence: CASSVDRPPYNEQFF. The CDR3 DNA reads as TGTGCCAGCAGCGTCGACAGGCCGCCCTACAATGAGCAGTTCTTC. The V gene is TRBV9, the J gene TRBJ2-1; a weak D match, TRBD1 (6 bases). The length of the CDR3 is 15 residues. The germline CDR1 and CDR2 sequences are SGDLS and YYNGEE. V was shortened by 2 bases and J by 2 bases, with 11 bases between the two germline ends. Using reference TRBV9 and TRBJ2-1 for the parts outside the CDR3, the full variable domain is DSGVTQTPKHLITATGQRVTLRCSPRSGDLSVYWYQQSLDQGLQFLIQYYNGEERAKGNILERFSAQQFPDLHSELNLSSLELGDSALYFCASSVDRPPYNEQFFGPGTRLTVL.